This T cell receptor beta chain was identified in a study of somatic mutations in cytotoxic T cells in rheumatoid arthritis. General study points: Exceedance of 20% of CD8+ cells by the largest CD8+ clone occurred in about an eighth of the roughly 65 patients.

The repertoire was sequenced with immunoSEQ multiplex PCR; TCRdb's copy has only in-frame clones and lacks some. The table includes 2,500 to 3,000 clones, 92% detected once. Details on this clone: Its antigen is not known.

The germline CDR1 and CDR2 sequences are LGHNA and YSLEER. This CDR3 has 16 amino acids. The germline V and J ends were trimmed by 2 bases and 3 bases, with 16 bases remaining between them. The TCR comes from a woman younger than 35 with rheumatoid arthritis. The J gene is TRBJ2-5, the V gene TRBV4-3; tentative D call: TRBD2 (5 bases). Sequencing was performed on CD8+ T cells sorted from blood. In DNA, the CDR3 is TGCGCCAGCAGCCAAAGCCCGGCCGGGAAAAAAGAGACCCAGTACTTC. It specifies CASSQSPAGKKETQYF.